Listed here are 5 T cell receptor beta chains from one sample, sequenced in a study of cytomegalovirus exposure and HLA in healthy donors. Measured with immunoSEQ multiplex PCR; TCRdb has only the in-frame clones, and not every one. The table shows 68,000 or so clones, with about 89% occurring only once. Source material: PBMCs. Receptors were obtained from a woman aged 18 to 35 in good health and CMV-seronegative.

The chain combines TRBV5-1 with TRBJ1-6, with a possible D match to TRBD1 (6 bases). Trimming shortened V by 4 bases and J by 4 bases, and 12 bases separated the two germline ends. The CDR3 spans 15 residues. Germline V gives CDR1 SGHRS, CDR2 YFSETQ. The CDR3 bases are TGCGCCAGCAGCGAACGGACAGATTATAATTCACCCCTCCACTTT. Amino acids: CASSERTDYNSPLHF.

The chain is built from TRBV19 and TRBJ2-7; D is perhaps TRBD1 (5 bases). The CDR3 contains 13 residues. V was cut by 4 bases and J by 8 bases, with 15 bases left in between. CDR1 is LNHDA, CDR2 SQIVND, per germline (reference sequence). The CDR3 DNA sequence: TGTGCCAGTAGTACCGGTGGGGCTACGAAGCAGTACTTC. This codes for CASSTGGATKQYF.

This clone was counted between two and nine times. The J gene is TRBJ2-3, the V gene TRBV7-2; maybe TRBD1 (7 bases). CDR1 and CDR2 from the germline V gene are SGHTA and FQGNSA. Trimming pared 5 bases from V and 8 bases from J, leaving 14 bases between. CDR3 length: 13 residues. In nucleotides, the CDR3 is TGTGCCAGCAGCGCGGACCAGGGGGGTACGCAGTATTTT. Translated, it gives CASSADQGGTQYF.

The rearrangement links TRBV6-6 to TRBJ1-3; D is perhaps TRBD1 (6 bases). CDR3 length equals 14 residues. V lost 5 bases and J 2 bases, leaving 10 bases between the germline ends. Germline V gene data show CDR1 as MNHNY and CDR2 as SVGAGI (reference sequence). CDR3 region: CASSTTGTGNTIYF. The CDR3 region has the DNA TGTGCCAGCAGTACAACAGGGACTGGAAACACCATATATTTT.

This clone has only one observation. The chain links TRBV15 to TRBJ2-7; 9 bases are shared with TRBD2. Trimming took 0 bases from V and 2 from J; bases not matched to a gene: 5. The CDR3 contains 16 residues. Germline CDR1 reads LNHNV; CDR2 reads YYDKDF (reference sequence). DNA of the CDR3: TGTGCCACCAGCAGAGATCGGGCGGGGGGGCCCTACGAGCAGTACTTC. Protein sequence: CATSRDRAGGPYEQYF.